This T cell receptor beta chain derives from a study of breast tumors, draining lymph nodes, adjacent tissues. Broader study findings: The data were judged consistent with most tumor T cells coming from lymph node and expanding in tumor. Compared with basal-like, luminal-like tumors shared significantly more repertoire with nontumor tissue. That most tumor T cells come from lymph nodes remained unproven. Compared with lymph nodes, tumors were less diverse; compared with nontumor tissue, more.

TCRdb reanalysed the multiplex PCR reads using MiXCR and keeps one entry per CDR3 protein. This sample has approximately 230,000 distinct CDR3 sequences, with 30% to 35% found just once. This CDR3 has 18 residues. The trim removed 7 bases at V and 0 bases at J, leaving 10 bases unmatched. Axillary draining lymph nodes of breast cancer patients supplied the node samples. This clonotype came up once. Its antigen is undetermined. The receptor was derived from a female donor with breast cancer. Some clones in this sample may be carry-over from other donors' samples. The specimen sequenced was axillary lymph node tissue. The chain uses TRBV12-3 or TRBV12-4 and TRBJ2-3; the match to TRBD2 covers 13 bases. The CDR3 bases are TGTGCCAGCACTAGCGGGACTAGCGGGGTCGCTAGCACAGATACGCAGTATTTT. Protein product: CASTSGTSGVASTDTQYF.